This is a list of T cell receptor beta chains from one sample in a study of T cell changes during pregnancy in multiple sclerosis. TCRdb's table, derived via immunoSEQ multiplex PCR, lists solely in-frame clones and lacks some. The sample holds roughly 110,000 clones, approximately 90% seen once. Sequenced here: peripheral blood, sampled in the third trimester of pregnancy. The receptors shown here come from a female donor in good health, enrolled as a control in a pregnancy study. Both conserved end residues are part of each CDR3. A D gene is named only where the DNA matches it firmly. Clone size is not always given. Where it is, it says once, few, many or a class for expanded clones.

>-|TRBD1|TRBV19|TRBJ2-1
CASILTGGQYNEQFF
TGTGCCAGTATCTTGACAGGGGGCCAATACAATGAGCAGTTCTTC
>few|-|TRBV29-1|TRBJ1-1
CSVARVLSNSEAFF
TGCAGCGTTGCGAGAGTACTTTCGAACTCTGAAGCTTTCTTT
>-|TRBD1|TRBV4-3|TRBJ1-1
CASSRGTGGDTEAFF
TGCGCCAGCAGCCGCGGGACAGGGGGAGATACTGAAGCTTTCTTT
>-|TRBD1|TRBV11-3|TRBJ1-2
CASSLTLDRGLHGYTF
TGTGCCAGCAGCTTAACCTTAGACAGGGGGCTTCATGGCTACACCTTC
>-|-|TRBV11-2|TRBJ1-2
CASSLDLGRLRGYTF
TGTGCCAGCAGCTTAGACCTAGGCAGATTAAGAGGCTACACCTTC
>-|-|TRBV6-6|TRBJ2-3
CASSYTDRSDTQYF
TGTGCCAGCAGTTACACGGACAGATCCGATACGCAGTATTTT
>-|-|TRBV10-3|TRBJ1-1
CAITNLQGTEAFF
TGTGCCATCACAAACCTTCAGGGAACTGAAGCTTTCTTT
>-|-|TRBV5-6|TRBJ1-1
CASSLLRDTEAFF
TGTGCCAGCAGCTTATTACGGGATACTGAAGCTTTCTTT
>once|-|TRBV5-1|TRBJ2-5
CASMGAETQYF
TGCGCCAGCATGGGCGCCGAGACCCAGTACTTC
>-|TRBD1|TRBV29-1|TRBJ1-1
CSVDRDSGEAFF
TGCAGCGTTGACAGGGACAGTGGTGAAGCTTTCTTT
>once|TRBD1|TRBV29-1|TRBJ1-2
CSVEAGGRGYTF
TGCAGCGTTGAAGCAGGGGGCCGGGGCTACACCTTC
>-|TRBD1|TRBV13|TRBJ2-7
CASSLGPAGGYGEQYF
TGTGCCAGCAGCTTAGGCCCGGCAGGGGGCTATGGGGAGCAGTACTTC
>-|TRBD1|TRBV9|TRBJ1-2
CASSVEDRGAYGYTF
TGTGCCAGCAGCGTAGAGGACAGGGGTGCCTATGGCTACACCTTC
>once|TRBD1|TRBV2|TRBJ2-1
CASTGQGANNEQFF
TGTGCCAGCACTGGCCAGGGGGCAAATAATGAGCAGTTCTTC
>-|-|TRBV10-3|TRBJ1-1
CAIGRTEGEAFF
TGTGCCATCGGAAGGACAGAAGGTGAAGCTTTCTTT
>-|TRBD1|TRBV5-6|TRBJ2-7
CASRGQGAQTYEQYF
TGTGCCAGCAGGGGACAGGGGGCACAAACCTACGAGCAGTACTTC
>once|TRBD1|TRBV25-1|TRBJ2-7
CASSSGTGSLDEQYF
TGTGCCAGCAGCTCCGGGACAGGGTCCCTCGACGAGCAGTACTTC
>-|TRBD1|TRBV27|TRBJ2-3
CASSLSRTGSTDTQYF
TGTGCCAGCAGTTTATCCCGGACAGGATCCACAGATACGCAGTATTTT
>once|-|TRBV11-3|TRBJ2-7
CASSQDRTHFLEQYF
TGTGCCAGCAGCCAGGACAGAACCCATTTCTTGGAGCAGTACTTC
>-|-|TRBV11-2|TRBJ2-2
CASSTLVSRTGELFF
TGTGCCAGCAGCACACTAGTTTCGCGCACCGGGGAGCTGTTTTTT
>-|-|TRBV19|TRBJ2-1
CASSIDGGPSSYNEQFF
TGTGCCAGTAGTATAGATGGGGGCCCCAGCTCCTACAATGAGCAGTTCTTC
>-|-|TRBV10-3|TRBJ1-1
CAIREIQGPEAFF
TGTGCCATCAGAGAAATACAGGGTCCTGAAGCTTTCTTT
>-|TRBD1|TRBV9|TRBJ1-3
CASSRGQVSGNTIYF
TGTGCCAGTTCCCGGGGACAGGTCTCTGGAAACACCATATATTTT